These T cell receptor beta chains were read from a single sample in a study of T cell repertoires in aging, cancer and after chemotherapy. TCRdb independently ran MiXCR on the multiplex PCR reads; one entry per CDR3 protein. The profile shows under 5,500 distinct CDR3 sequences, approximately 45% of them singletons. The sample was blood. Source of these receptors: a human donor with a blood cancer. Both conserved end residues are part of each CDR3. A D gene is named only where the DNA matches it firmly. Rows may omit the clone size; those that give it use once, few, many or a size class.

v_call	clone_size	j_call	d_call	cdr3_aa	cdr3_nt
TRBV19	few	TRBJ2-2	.	CASSMRATTGELFF	TGTGCCAGTAGTATGAGGGCAACCACCGGGGAGCTGTTTTTT
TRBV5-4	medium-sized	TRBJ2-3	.	CASSLVPTDTQYF	TGTGCCAGCAGCTTGGTCCCCACAGATACGCAGTATTTT
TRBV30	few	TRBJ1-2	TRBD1	CAWSMGQANYGYTF	TGTGCCTGGAGCATGGGACAGGCTAACTATGGCTACACCTTC
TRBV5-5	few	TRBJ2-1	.	CASSLAWGNEQFF	TGTGCCAGCAGCTTGGCCTGGGGTAATGAGCAGTTCTTC
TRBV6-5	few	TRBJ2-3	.	CASSSLKAASTDTQYF	TGTGCCAGCAGTTCCCTGAAAGCGGCTAGCACAGATACGCAGTATTTT
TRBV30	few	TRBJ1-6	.	CAWDGPGGNSPLHF	TGTGCCTGGGACGGCCCCGGGGGTAATTCACCCCTCCACTTT
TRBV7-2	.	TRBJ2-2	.	CASSRATGNTGELFF	TGTGCCAGCAGCCGCGCGACTGGGAACACCGGGGAGCTGTTTTTT
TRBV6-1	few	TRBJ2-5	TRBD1	CASKGQLQETQYF	TGTGCCAGCAAGGGACAGTTACAAGAGACCCAGTACTTC
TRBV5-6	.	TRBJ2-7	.	CASRLEGGGGEQYF	TGTGCCAGCAGGCTCGAGGGGGGGGGAGGCGAGCAGTACTTC
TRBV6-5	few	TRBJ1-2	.	CASSHRGWGADANYGYTF	TGTGCCAGCAGCCACCGGGGATGGGGGGCGGACGCTAACTATGGCTACACCTTC
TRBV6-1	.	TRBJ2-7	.	CASKGGTFYEQYF	TGTGCCAGCAAGGGGGGCACCTTCTACGAGCAGTACTTC
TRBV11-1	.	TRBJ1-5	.	CASSEVPGYPPQHF	TGTGCCAGCAGTGAAGTACCAGGGTACCCGCCCCAGCATTTT
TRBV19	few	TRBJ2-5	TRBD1	CASSRSGGRETQYF	TGTGCCAGTAGTAGGTCAGGGGGCCGAGAGACCCAGTACTTC
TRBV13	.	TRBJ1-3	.	CASSLGETGNTIYF	TGTGCCAGCAGCTTAGGAGAAACTGGAAACACCATATATTTT
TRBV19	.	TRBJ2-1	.	CASSIGGLNEQFF	TGTGCCAGTAGTATCGGAGGGCTAAATGAGCAGTTCTTC
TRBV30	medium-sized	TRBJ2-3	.	CASTRTDTQYF	TGTGCCTCAACCCGTACAGATACGCAGTATTTT
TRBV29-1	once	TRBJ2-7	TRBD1	CSVAQGDRARGEQYF	TGCAGCGTTGCCCAGGGGGACAGGGCGAGAGGCGAGCAGTACTTC
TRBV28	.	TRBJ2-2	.	CASSEGTAGELFF	TGTGCCAGCAGTGAAGGGACTGCCGGGGAGCTGTTTTTT
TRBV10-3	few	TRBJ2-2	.	CAISRDENTGELFF	TGTGCCATCAGCAGGGACGAAAACACCGGGGAGCTGTTTTTT
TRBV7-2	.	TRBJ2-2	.	CASSRARSGGELFF	TGTGCCAGCAGCCGAGCCCGGAGCGGCGGGGAGCTGTTTTTT
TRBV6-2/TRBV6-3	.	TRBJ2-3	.	CASSSHREFIRDTQCF	TGTGCCAGCAGTTCCCACCGGGAATTCATTCGAGATACGCAGTGTTTT
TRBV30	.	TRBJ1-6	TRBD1	CAWSDRGQGNSPLHF	TGTGCCTGGAGTGACAGGGGACAGGGAAATTCACCCCTCCACTTT
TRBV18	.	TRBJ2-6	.	CASSRPNSGANVLTF	TGTGCCAGCTCACGTCCAAATTCTGGGGCCAACGTCCTGACTTTC
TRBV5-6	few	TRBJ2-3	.	CASSLTYGDTQYF	TGTGCCAGCAGCTTGACGTATGGGGATACGCAGTATTTT
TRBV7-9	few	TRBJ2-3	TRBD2	CASSPSGVRDTQYF	TGTGCCAGCAGCCCGAGCGGGGTTAGGGATACGCAGTATTTT
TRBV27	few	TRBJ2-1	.	CASSPNRQDEQFF	TGTGCCAGCAGCCCAAACCGCCAGGATGAGCAGTTCTTC